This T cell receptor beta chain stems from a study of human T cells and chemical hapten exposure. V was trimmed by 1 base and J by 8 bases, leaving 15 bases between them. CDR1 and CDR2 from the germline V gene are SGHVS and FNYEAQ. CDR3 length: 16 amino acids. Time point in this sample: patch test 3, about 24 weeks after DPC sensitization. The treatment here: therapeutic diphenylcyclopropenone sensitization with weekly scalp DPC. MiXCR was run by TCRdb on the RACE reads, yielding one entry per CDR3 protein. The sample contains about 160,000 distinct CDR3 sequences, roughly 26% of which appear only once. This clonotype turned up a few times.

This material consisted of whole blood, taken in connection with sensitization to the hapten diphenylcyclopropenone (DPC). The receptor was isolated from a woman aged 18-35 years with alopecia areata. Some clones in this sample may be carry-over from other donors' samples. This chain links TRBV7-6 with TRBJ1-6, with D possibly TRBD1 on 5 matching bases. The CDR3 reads CASSLGGGLGYSPLHF. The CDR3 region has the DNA TGTGCCAGCAGCTTAGGCGGGGGTTTGGGATATTCACCCCTCCACTTT.